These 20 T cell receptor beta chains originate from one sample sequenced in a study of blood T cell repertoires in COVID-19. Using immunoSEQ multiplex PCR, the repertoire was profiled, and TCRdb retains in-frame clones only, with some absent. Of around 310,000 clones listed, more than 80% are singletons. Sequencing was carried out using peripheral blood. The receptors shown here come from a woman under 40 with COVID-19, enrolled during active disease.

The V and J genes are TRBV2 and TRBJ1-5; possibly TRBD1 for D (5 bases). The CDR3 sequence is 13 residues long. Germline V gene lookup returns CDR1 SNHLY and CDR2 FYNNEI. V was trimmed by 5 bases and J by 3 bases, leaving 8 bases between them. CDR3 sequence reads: CASSLDTNQPQHF. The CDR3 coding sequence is TGTGCCAGCAGTTTGGACACCAATCAGCCCCAGCATTTT.

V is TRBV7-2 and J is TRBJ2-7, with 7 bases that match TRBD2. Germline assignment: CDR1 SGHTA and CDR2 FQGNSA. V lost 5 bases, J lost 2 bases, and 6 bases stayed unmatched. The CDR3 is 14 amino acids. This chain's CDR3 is CASSVGRGAYEQYF. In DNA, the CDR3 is TGTGCCAGCAGCGTTGGGAGGGGCGCCTACGAGCAGTACTTC.

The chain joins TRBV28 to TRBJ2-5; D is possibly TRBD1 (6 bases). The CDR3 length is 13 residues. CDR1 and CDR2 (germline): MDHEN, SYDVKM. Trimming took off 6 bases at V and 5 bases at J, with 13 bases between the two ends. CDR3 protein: CASRGTGLETQYF. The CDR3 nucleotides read TGTGCCAGCAGGGGAACAGGGTTGGAGACCCAGTACTTC.

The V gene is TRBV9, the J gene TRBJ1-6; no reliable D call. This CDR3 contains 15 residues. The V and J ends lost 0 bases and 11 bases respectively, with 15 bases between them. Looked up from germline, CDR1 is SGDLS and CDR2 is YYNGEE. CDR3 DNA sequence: TGTGCCAGCAGCGTAGGTTTCCTACCCGGGACACCCCTCCACTTT. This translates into CASSVGFLPGTPLHF.

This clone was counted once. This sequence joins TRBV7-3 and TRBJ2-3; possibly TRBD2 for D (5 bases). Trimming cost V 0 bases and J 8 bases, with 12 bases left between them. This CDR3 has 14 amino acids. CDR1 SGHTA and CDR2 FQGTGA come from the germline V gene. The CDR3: CASSLTRDVGTQYF. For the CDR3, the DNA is TGTGCCAGCAGCTTAACTCGGGATGTTGGTACGCAGTATTTT.

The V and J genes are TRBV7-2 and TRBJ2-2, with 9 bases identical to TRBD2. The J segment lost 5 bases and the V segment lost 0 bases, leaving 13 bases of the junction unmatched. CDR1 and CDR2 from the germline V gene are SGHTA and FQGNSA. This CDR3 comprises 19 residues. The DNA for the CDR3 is TGTGCCAGCAGCTTAGCCCTAGCGGGACTCTCCAGGGGGACCGGGGAGCTGTTTTTT. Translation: CASSLALAGLSRGTGELFF.

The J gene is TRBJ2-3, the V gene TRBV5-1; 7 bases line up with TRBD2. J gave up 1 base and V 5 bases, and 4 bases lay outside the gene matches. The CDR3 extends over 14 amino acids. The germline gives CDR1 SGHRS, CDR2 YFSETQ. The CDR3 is CASRNLAGTDTQYF. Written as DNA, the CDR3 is TGCGCCAGCAGGAACCTAGCGGGCACAGATACGCAGTATTTT.

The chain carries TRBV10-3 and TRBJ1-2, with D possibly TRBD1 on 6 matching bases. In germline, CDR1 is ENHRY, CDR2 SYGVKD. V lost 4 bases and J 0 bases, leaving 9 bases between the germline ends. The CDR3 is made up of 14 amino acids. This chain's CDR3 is CAISARGTNYGYTF. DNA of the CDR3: TGTGCCATCAGTGCAAGGGGGACTAACTATGGCTACACCTTC.

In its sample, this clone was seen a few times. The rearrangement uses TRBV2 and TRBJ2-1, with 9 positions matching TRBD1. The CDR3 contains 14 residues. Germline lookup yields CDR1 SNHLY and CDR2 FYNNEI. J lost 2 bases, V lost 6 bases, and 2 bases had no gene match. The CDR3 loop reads CASRDRGPYNEQFF. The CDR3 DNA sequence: TGTGCCAGCAGGGACAGGGGCCCCTACAATGAGCAGTTCTTC.

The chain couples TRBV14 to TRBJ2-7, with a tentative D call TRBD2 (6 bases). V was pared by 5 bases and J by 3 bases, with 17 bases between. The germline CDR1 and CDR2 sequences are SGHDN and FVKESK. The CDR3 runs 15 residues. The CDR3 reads CASSSLGGTLYEQYF. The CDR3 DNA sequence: TGTGCCAGCAGCTCTCTCGGCGGGACCCTCTACGAGCAGTACTTC.

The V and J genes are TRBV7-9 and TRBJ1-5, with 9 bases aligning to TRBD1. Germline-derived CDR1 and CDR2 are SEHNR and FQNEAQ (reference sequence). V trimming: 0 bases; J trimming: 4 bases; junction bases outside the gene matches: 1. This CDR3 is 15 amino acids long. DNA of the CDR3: TGTGCCAGCAGCTTAGCAGGGACAGGGAATCAGCCCCAGCATTTT. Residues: CASSLAGTGNQPQHF.

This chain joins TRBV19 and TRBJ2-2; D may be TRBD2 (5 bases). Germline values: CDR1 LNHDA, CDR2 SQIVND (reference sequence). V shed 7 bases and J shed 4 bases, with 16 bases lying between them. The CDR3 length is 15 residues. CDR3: CASTVTGGGTGELFF. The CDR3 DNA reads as TGTGCCAGTACCGTAACGGGCGGAGGCACCGGGGAGCTGTTTTTT.

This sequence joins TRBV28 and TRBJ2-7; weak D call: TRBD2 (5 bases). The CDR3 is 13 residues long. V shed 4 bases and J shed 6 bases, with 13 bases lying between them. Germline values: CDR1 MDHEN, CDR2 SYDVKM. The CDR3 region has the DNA TGTGCCAGCAGTTCGACCGGGATGGGCGAGCAGTACTTC. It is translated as CASSSTGMGEQYF. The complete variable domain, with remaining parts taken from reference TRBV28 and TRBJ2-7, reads DVKVTQSSRYLVKRTGEKVFLECVQDMDHENMFWYRQDPGLGLRLIYFSYDVKMKEKGDIPEGYSVSREKKERFSLILESASTNQTSMYLCASSSTGMGEQYFGPGTRLTVT.

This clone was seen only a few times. The CDR3 sequence: CASSAQGGQPNSPLHF. In nucleotides, the CDR3 is TGTGCCAGCAGCGCCCAAGGGGGACAGCCGAATTCACCCCTCCACTTT. The chain links TRBV9 to TRBJ1-6, with 7 bases lining up with TRBD1. CDR1 is SGDLS and CDR2 is YYNGEE in the germline V gene. The length of the CDR3 is 16 residues. Trimming cost V 3 bases and J 7 bases; bases outside gene matches: 10. The variable domain in full, completed from reference TRBV9 and TRBJ1-6, reads DSGVTQTPKHLITATGQRVTLRCSPRSGDLSVYWYQQSLDQGLQFLIQYYNGEERAKGNILERFSAQQFPDLHSELNLSSLELGDSALYFCASSAQGGQPNSPLHFGNGTRLTVT.

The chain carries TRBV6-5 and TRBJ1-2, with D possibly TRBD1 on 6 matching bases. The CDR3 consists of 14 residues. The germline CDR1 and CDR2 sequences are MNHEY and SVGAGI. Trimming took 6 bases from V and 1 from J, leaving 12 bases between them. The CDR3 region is CASSTGLSNYGYTF. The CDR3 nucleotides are TGTGCCAGCAGCACAGGGTTGAGTAACTATGGCTACACCTTC.

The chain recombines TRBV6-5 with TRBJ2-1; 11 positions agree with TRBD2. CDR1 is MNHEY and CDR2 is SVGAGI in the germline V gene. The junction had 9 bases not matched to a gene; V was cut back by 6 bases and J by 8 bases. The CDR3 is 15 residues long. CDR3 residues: CASRGLADAKDEQFF. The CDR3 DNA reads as TGTGCCAGCAGGGGACTAGCGGACGCAAAAGATGAGCAGTTCTTC.

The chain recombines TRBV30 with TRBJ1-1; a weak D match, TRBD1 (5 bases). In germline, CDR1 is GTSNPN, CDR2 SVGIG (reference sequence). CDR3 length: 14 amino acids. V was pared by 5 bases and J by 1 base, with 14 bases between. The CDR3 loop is CAWDLYGGNTEAFF. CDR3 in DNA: TGTGCCTGGGACCTTTACGGGGGGAACACTGAAGCTTTCTTT.

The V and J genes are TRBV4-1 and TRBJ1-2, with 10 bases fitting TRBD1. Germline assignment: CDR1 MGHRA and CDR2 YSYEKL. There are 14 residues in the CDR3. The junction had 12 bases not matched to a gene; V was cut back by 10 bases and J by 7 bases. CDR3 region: CATLSDRGRGGYTF. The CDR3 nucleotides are TGCGCCACCCTGTCTGACAGGGGGCGCGGTGGCTACACCTTC.

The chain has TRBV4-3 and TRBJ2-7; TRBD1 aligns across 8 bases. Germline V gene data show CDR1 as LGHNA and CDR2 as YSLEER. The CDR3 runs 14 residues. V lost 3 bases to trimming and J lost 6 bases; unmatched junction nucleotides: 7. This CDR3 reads CASSQETGGLEQYF. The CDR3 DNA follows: TGCGCCAGCAGCCAGGAAACAGGGGGTCTCGAGCAGTACTTC.

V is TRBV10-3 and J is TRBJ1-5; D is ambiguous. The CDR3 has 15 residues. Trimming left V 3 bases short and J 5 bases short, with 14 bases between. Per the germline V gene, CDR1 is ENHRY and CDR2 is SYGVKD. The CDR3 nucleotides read TGTGCCATCAGTGATCGGCAGCTAGCGGATCAGCCCCAGCATTTT. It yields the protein CAISDRQLADQPQHF.